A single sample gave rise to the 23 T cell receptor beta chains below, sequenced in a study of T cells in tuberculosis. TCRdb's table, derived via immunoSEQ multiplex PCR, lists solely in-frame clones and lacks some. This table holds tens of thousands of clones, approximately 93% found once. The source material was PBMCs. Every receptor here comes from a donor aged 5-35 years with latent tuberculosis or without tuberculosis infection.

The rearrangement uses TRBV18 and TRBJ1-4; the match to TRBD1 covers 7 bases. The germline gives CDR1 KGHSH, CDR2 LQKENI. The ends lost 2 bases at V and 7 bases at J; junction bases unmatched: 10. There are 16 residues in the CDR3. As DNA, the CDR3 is TGTGCCAGCTCACCAAACCGACAGGGCGAAAGTGAAAAACTGTTTTTT. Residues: CASSPNRQGESEKLFF.

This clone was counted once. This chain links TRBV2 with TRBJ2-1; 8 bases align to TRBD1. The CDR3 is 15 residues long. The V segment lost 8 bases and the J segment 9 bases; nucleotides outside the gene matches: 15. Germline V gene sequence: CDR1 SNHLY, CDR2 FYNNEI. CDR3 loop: CASAQGQGSWVEQFF. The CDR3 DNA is TGTGCCAGCGCGCAAGGACAGGGAAGTTGGGTTGAGCAGTTCTTC.

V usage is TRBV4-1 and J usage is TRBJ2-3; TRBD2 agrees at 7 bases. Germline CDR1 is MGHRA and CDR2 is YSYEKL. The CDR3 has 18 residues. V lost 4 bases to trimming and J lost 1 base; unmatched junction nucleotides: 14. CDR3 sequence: CASSPGPAGPYRTDTQYF. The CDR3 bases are TGCGCCAGCAGCCCAGGCCCAGCGGGACCTTACCGCACAGATACGCAGTATTTT.

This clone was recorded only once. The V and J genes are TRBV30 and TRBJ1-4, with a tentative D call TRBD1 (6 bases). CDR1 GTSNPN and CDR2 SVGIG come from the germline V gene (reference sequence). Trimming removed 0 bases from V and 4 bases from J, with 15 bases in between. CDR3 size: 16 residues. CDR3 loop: CAWSVQGSLGNEKLFF. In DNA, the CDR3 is TGTGCCTGGAGTGTACAGGGAAGTCTCGGTAATGAAAAACTGTTTTTT.

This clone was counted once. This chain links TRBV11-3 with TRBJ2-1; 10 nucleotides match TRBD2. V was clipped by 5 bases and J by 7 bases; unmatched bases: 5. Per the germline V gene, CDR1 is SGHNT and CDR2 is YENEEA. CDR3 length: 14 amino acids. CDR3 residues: CASSRGLASNEQFF. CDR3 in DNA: TGTGCCAGCAGCCGGGGACTAGCGAGTAATGAGCAGTTCTTC.

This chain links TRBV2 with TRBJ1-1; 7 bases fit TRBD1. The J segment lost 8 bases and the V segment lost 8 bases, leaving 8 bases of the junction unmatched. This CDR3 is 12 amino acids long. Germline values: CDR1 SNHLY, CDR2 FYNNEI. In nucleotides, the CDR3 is TGTGCCAGCCCTGGAGTGGACAGGGAAGCTTTCTTT. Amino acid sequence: CASPGVDREAFF.

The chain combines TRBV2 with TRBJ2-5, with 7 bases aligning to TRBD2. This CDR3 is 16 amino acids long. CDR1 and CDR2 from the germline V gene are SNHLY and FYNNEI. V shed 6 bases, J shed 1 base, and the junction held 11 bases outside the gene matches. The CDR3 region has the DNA TGTGCCAGCAGCCCGGGGGAGCGGGACGGCCAAGAGACCCAGTACTTC. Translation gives CASSPGERDGQETQYF.

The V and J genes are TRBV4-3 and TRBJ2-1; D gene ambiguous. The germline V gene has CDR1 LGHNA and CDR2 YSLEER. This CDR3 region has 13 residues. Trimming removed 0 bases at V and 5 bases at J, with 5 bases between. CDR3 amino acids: CASSQDRNNEQFF. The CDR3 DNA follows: TGCGCCAGCAGCCAAGACAGAAACAATGAGCAGTTCTTC.

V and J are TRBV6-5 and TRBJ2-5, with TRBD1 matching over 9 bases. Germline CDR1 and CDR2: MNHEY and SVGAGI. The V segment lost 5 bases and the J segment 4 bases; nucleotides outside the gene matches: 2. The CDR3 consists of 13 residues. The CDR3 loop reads CASSPTGGETQYF. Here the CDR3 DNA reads TGTGCCAGCAGTCCGACAGGGGGAGAGACCCAGTACTTC.

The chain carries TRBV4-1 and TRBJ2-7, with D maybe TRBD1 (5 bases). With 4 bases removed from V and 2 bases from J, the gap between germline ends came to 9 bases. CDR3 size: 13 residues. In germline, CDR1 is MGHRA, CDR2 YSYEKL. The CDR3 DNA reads TGCGCCAGCAGCCGTGACAGAACCTACGAGCAGTACTTC. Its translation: CASSRDRTYEQYF.

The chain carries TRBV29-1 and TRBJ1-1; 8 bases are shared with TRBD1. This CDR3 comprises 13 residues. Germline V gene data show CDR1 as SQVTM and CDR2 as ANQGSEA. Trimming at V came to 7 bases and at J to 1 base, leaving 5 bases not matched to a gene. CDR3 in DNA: TGCAGCGGGAGGACAGGGACGAACACTGAAGCTTTCTTT. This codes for CSGRTGTNTEAFF.

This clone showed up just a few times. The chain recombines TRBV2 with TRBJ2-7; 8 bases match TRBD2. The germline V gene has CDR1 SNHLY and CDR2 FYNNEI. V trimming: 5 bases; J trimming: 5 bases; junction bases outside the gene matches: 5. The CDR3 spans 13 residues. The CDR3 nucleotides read TGTGCCAGCAGTTACTATAGCGGGAACGAGCAGTACTTC. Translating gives CASSYYSGNEQYF.

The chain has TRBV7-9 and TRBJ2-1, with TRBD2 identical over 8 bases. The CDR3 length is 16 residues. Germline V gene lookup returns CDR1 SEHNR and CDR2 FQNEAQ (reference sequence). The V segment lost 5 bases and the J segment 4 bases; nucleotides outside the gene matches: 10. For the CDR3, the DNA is TGTGCCAGCAGCCCTCCACTAGCGGATCGATACAATGAGCAGTTCTTC. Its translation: CASSPPLADRYNEQFF.

The CDR3 region has the DNA TGTGCCAGCTCGAGGGTCCCTAGTCAGCCCCAGCATTTT. Translated, it gives CASSRVPSQPQHF. This rearrangement joins TRBV27 to TRBJ1-5; the D is unclear. Germline-derived CDR1 and CDR2 are MNHEY and SMNVEV (reference sequence). The ends were cut back, 8 bases at V and 6 bases at J, with 14 bases in the middle. The CDR3 consists of 13 residues.

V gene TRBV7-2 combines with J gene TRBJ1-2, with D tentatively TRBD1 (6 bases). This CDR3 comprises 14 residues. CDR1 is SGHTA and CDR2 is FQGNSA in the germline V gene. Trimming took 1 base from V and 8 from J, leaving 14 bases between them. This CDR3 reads CASSLVGGDRGYTF. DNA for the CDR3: TGTGCCAGCAGCTTAGTAGGGGGAGATCGCGGCTACACCTTC.

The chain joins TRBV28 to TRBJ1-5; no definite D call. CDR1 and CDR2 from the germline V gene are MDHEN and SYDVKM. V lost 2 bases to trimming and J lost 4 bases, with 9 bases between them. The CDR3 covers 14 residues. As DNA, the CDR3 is TGTGCCAGCAGTTTAGATCGGGAAAATCAGCCCCAGCATTTT. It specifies CASSLDRENQPQHF.

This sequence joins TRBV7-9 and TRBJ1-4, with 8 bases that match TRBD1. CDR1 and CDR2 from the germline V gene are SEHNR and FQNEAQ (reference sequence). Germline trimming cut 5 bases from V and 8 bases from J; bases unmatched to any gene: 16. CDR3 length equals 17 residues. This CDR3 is CASSGRDRSKGYEKLFF. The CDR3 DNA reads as TGTGCCAGCAGCGGGCGGGACAGGTCAAAGGGATACGAAAAACTGTTTTTT.

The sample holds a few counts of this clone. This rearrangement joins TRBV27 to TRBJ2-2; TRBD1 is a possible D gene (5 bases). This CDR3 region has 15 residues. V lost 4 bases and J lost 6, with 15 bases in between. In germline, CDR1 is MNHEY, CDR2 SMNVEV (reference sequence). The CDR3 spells CASSSSGFGAGELFF. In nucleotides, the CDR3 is TGTGCCAGCAGTTCGTCAGGGTTCGGAGCCGGGGAGCTGTTTTTT.

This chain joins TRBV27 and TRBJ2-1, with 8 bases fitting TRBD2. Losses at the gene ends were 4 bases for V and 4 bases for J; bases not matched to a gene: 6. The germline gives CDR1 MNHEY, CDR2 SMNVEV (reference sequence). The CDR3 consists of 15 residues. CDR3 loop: CASSSPGLGYNEQFF. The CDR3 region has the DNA TGTGCCAGCAGTTCACCGGGACTAGGGTACAATGAGCAGTTCTTC.

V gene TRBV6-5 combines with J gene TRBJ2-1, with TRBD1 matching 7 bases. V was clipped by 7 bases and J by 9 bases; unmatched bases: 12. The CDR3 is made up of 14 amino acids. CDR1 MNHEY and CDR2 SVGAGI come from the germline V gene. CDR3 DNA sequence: TGTGCCAGCACCGAGATTGAACAGGGGAGTGAGCAGTTCTTC. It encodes CASTEIEQGSEQFF.

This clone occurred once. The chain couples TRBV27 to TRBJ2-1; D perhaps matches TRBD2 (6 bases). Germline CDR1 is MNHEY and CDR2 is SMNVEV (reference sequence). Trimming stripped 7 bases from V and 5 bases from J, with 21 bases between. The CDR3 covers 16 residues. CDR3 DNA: TGTGCCAGCACCCAGGGAGGCCCGGGGTTTAACAATGAGCAGTTCTTC. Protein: CASTQGGPGFNNEQFF.

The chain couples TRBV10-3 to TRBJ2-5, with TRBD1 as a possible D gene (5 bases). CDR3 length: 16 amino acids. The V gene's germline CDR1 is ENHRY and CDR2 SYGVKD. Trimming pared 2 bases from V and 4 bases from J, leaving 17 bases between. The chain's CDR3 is CAISEGIPQGRETQYF. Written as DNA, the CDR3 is TGTGCCATCAGTGAGGGTATCCCCCAGGGAAGAGAGACCCAGTACTTC.

The CDR3 coding sequence is TGTGCCAGCAGCTTAGCGGAGCAAGAGACCCAGTACTTC. Amino acids: CASSLAEQETQYF. The chain joins TRBV7-2 to TRBJ2-5; D remains unclear. The CDR3 runs 13 residues. Germline assignment: CDR1 SGHTA and CDR2 FQGNSA. The V end lost 0 bases, the J end lost 2 bases, and 4 bases lay between the germline ends.